These 19 T cell receptor beta chains share one sample of origin, sequenced in a study of CD4 T cells in relation to SARS-CoV-2 and coronaviruses. Profiling relied on immunoSEQ multiplex PCR, and the TCRdb table lists in-frame clones only, not all of them. The repertoire holds 68,000 or so clones, with over 90% as singletons. The unexposed donors gave CD4+ T cells in about 2010-2019, prior to COVID-19. Sequences were obtained from naive CD4+ T cells from PBMCs. Subset noted: naive CD4+ T cells isolated by negative enrichment. All receptors derive from a human donor in good health.

The chain joins TRBV7-2 to TRBJ1-2; 10 bases match TRBD1. V lost 3 bases, J lost 4 bases, and 8 bases stayed unmatched. Germline-derived CDR1 and CDR2 are SGHTA and FQGNSA. The CDR3 is made up of 16 amino acids. In nucleotides, the CDR3 is TGTGCCAGCAGCTTTAGACAGGGGGCAACGCGCTATGGCTACACCTTC. It codes for CASSFRQGATRYGYTF.

The V gene is TRBV20-1, the J gene TRBJ1-1; no clear D. Germline V CDR1 and CDR2: DFQATT, SNEGSKA (reference sequence). This CDR3 spans 13 amino acids. V was trimmed by 3 bases and J by 3 bases, leaving 11 bases between them. CDR3 sequence (DNA): TGCAGTGCTAGTTTGGGCTTCTACACTGAAGCTTTCTTT. This encodes CSASLGFYTEAFF.

The J gene is TRBJ2-3, the V gene TRBV5-6; 10 bases agree with TRBD2. This CDR3 is 16 amino acids long. CDR1 is SGHDT and CDR2 is YYEEEE in the germline V gene. V trimming: 5 bases; J trimming: 0 bases; junction bases outside the gene matches: 6. This chain's CDR3 is CASSNLAGASTDTQYF. The CDR3 DNA follows: TGTGCCAGCAGTAACCTAGCGGGGGCCAGCACAGATACGCAGTATTTT.

For the CDR3, the DNA is TGCGCCAGCAGCCAAGCTAGACTACCAAACATTCAGTACTTC. Its protein product is CASSQARLPNIQYF. The chain combines TRBV4-1 with TRBJ2-4; tentatively, D is TRBD2 (5 bases). Germline assignment: CDR1 MGHRA and CDR2 YSYEKL. V lost 1 base, J lost 6 bases, and 10 bases lay in between. The CDR3 has 14 amino acids.

The V gene is TRBV19, the J gene TRBJ2-7; the D is unclear. Trimming cost V 3 bases and J 0 bases, with 12 bases left between them. The CDR3 extends over 15 amino acids. Germline CDR1 LNHDA, CDR2 SQIVND (reference sequence). For the CDR3, the DNA is TGTGCCAGTAGTATGACCCCTCCCAGCTCCTACGAGCAGTACTTC. Protein: CASSMTPPSSYEQYF.

The rearrangement uses TRBV4-1 and TRBJ1-4; the D is unclear. V was pared by 5 bases and J by 7 bases, with 14 bases between. CDR1 and CDR2 from the germline V gene are MGHRA and YSYEKL. The length of the CDR3 is 14 residues. The CDR3 region is CASSWGGNREKLFF. The CDR3 coding sequence is TGCGCCAGCAGCTGGGGAGGGAATCGTGAAAAACTGTTTTTT.

This chain uses TRBV7-9 with TRBJ2-1; TRBD2 aligns across 16 bases. V lost 7 bases and J lost 4; bases outside the gene matches: 7. The CDR3 covers 17 residues. Germline V gene sequence: CDR1 SEHNR, CDR2 FQNEAQ (reference sequence). CDR3: CASTPRGLAGGYNEQFF. The CDR3 nucleotides read TGTGCCAGCACCCCCCGGGGACTAGCGGGGGGGTACAATGAGCAGTTCTTC.

For the CDR3, the DNA is TGTGCCAGCAGTTCCGACACCTCTGGAAACACCATATATTTT. The encoded protein is CASSSDTSGNTIYF. V is TRBV6-6 and J is TRBJ1-3; D unresolved. The CDR3 length is 14 residues. CDR1 is MNHNY and CDR2 is SVGAGI in the germline V gene (reference sequence). Trimming took off 4 bases at V and 0 bases at J, with 7 bases between the two ends.

The genes are TRBV2 and TRBJ1-3; 11 bases align to TRBD1. From germline, CDR1 is SNHLY and CDR2 FYNNEI. The trim removed 7 bases at V and 4 bases at J, leaving 6 bases unmatched. The CDR3 runs to 15 residues. DNA of the CDR3: TGTGCCAGCAACTCGGACAGGGGGCGGGGAAACACCATATATTTT. Amino acids: CASNSDRGRGNTIYF.

This chain connects TRBV6-6 to TRBJ1-1, with a possible D match to TRBD1 (5 bases). Germline V gene data show CDR1 as MNHNY and CDR2 as SVGAGI (reference sequence). The V end lost 6 bases, the J end lost 4 bases, and 18 bases lay between the germline ends. The CDR3 consists of 15 residues. CDR3 bases: TGTGCCAGCAGGTCTGACACCCAGGGCGGCACTGAAGCTTTCTTT. Its translation: CASRSDTQGGTEAFF.

The V and J genes are TRBV10-3 and TRBJ1-1; the D is unclear. Per the germline V gene, CDR1 is ENHRY and CDR2 is SYGVKD. CDR3 length equals 11 residues. Between the trimmed V and J ends, which lost 11 bases and 1 base, there was a span of 8 bases. CDR3 in amino acids: CAVGGNTEAFF. The CDR3 DNA follows: TGTGCCGTGGGAGGGAACACTGAAGCTTTCTTT.

J is TRBJ1-2 and V is TRBV5-1, with D possibly being TRBD1 (5 bases). CDR3 length: 14 amino acids. Deletions cut 4 bases from V and 8 bases from J, with 18 bases between. The germline V gene encodes CDR1 SGHRS and CDR2 YFSETQ. DNA of the CDR3: TGCGCCAGCAGCCCGGCGGACACCTGGGGCGGCTACACCTTC. Translated: CASSPADTWGGYTF.

The rearrangement links TRBV30 to TRBJ2-7, with 7 bases lining up with TRBD1. The CDR3 has 13 residues. CDR1 and CDR2 (germline): GTSNPN, SVGIG (reference sequence). V shed 2 bases and J 2 bases; nucleotides not matched to a gene: 3. CDR3: CAWSRDRPYEQYF. The CDR3 region has the DNA TGTGCCTGGAGTCGGGACAGACCCTACGAGCAGTACTTC.

The chain has TRBV5-1 and TRBJ2-5; the match to TRBD1 covers 11 bases. Germline CDR1 is SGHRS and CDR2 is YFSETQ. The CDR3 covers 16 residues. J was trimmed by 1 base and V by 3 bases; bases with no gene match: 5. The chain's CDR3 is CASSSWDRGVQETQYF. CDR3 sequence (DNA): TGCGCCAGCAGCTCCTGGGACAGGGGGGTCCAAGAGACCCAGTACTTC.

This clone was recorded once. The rearrangement joins TRBV9 to TRBJ1-6; D unresolved. Looked up from germline, CDR1 is SGDLS and CDR2 is YYNGEE. The germline V and J ends were trimmed by 3 bases and 5 bases, with 15 bases remaining between them. This CDR3 spans 16 amino acids. CDR3 protein: CASSAAGGANNSPLHF. Here the CDR3 DNA reads TGTGCCAGCAGCGCCGCGGGAGGAGCTAATAATTCACCCCTCCACTTT.

This clone has just one count. The chain uses TRBV6-5 and TRBJ2-1; 14 bases agree with TRBD2. Germline V gene lookup returns CDR1 MNHEY and CDR2 SVGAGI. Losses at the gene ends were 0 bases for V and 8 bases for J; bases not matched to a gene: 0. The CDR3 spans 15 residues. As DNA, the CDR3 is TGTGCCAGCAGTTACTCGACTAGCGGGAGGGATGAGCAGTTCTTC. It encodes CASSYSTSGRDEQFF.

The chain links TRBV9 to TRBJ2-3; 12 nucleotides agree with TRBD2. The germline gives CDR1 SGDLS, CDR2 YYNGEE. The trim removed 1 base at V and 6 bases at J, leaving 6 bases unmatched. There are 16 residues in the CDR3. The CDR3 reads CASSVIPSGRGDTQYF. CDR3 nucleotides: TGTGCCAGCAGCGTAATCCCTAGCGGGAGGGGCGATACGCAGTATTTT. Full variable domain (rest looked up from reference TRBV9 and TRBJ2-3): DSGVTQTPKHLITATGQRVTLRCSPRSGDLSVYWYQQSLDQGLQFLIQYYNGEERAKGNILERFSAQQFPDLHSELNLSSLELGDSALYFCASSVIPSGRGDTQYFGPGTRLTVL.

The CDR3 protein is CASSLVFGSSYEQYF. Written as DNA, the CDR3 is TGTGCCAGCAGCTTAGTTTTCGGCAGCTCCTACGAGCAGTACTTC. The chain has TRBV7-2 and TRBJ2-7; D gene ambiguous. Germline V gives CDR1 SGHTA, CDR2 FQGNSA. CDR3 length equals 15 residues. The ends were cut back, 1 base at V and 0 bases at J, with 10 bases in the middle.

As for this clone: One junction end does not reproduce the germline sequence, and a read error may be involved. V gene TRBV16 combines with J gene TRBJ2-7; D might be TRBD1 or TRBD2, each matching 6 bases. Germline V gene sequence: CDR1 KGHSY, CDR2 FQNENV. The CDR3 is 14 residues long. CDR3 amino acids: CASSQWPGAGLWNF. CDR3 nucleotides: TGTGCCAGCAGCCAATGGCCGGGGGCCGGCTTGTGGAACTTC.